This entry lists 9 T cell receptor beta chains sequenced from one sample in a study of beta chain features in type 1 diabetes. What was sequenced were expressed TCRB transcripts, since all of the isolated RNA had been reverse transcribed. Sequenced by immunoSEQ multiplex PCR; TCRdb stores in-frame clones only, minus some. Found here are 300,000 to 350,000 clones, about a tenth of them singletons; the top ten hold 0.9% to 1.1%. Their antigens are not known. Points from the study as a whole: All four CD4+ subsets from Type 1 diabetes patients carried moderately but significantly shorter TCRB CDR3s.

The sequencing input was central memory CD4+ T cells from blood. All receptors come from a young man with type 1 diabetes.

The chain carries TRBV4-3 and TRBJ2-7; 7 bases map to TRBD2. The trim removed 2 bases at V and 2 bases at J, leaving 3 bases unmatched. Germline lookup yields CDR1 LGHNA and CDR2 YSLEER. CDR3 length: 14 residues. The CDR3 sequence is CASSQIRGAYEQYF. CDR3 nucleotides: TGCGCCAGCAGCCAAATTCGGGGGGCCTACGAGCAGTACTTC.

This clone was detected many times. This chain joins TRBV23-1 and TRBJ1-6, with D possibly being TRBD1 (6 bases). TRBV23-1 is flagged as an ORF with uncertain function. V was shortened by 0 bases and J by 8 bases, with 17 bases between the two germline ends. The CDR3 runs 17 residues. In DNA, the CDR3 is TGCGCCAGCAGTCAATCGTGGGACAAGGAGGGGGATTCACCCCTCCACTTT. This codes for CASSQSWDKEGDSPLHF.

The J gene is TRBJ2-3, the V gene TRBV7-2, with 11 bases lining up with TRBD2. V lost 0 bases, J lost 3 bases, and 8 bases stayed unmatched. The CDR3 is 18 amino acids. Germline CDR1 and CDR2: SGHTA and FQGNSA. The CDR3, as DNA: TGTGCCAGCAGCTTAGCACGCTCAGCTAGCGGGAGGACAGATACGCAGTATTTT. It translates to CASSLARSASGRTDTQYF. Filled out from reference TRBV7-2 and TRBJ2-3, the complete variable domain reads GAGVSQSPSNKVTEKGKDVELRCDPISGHTALYWYRQSLGQGLEFLIYFQGNSAPDKSGLPSDRFSAERTGGSVSTLTIQRTQQEDSAVYLCASSLARSASGRTDTQYFGPGTRLTVL.

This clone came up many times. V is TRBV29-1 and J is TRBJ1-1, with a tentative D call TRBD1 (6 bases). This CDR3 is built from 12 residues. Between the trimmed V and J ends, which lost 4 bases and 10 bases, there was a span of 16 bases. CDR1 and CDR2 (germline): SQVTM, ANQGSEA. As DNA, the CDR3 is TGCAGCGTTGTAGGGGGAGGAAGAGGAGCTTTCTTT. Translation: CSVVGGGRGAFF.

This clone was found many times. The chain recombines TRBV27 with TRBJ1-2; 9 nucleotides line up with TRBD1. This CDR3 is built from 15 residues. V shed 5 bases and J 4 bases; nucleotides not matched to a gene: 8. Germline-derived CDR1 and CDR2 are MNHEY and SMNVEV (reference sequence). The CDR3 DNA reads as TGTGCCAGCAGTCAGACAGGGGGACCCTTCTATGGCTACACCTTC. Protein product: CASSQTGGPFYGYTF.

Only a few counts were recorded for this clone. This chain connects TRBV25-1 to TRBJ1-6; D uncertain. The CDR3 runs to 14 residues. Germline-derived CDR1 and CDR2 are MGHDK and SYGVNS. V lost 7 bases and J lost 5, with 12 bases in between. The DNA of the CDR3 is TGTGCCAGCAACCGTTGGGGAAATAATTCACCCCTCCACTTT. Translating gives CASNRWGNNSPLHF.

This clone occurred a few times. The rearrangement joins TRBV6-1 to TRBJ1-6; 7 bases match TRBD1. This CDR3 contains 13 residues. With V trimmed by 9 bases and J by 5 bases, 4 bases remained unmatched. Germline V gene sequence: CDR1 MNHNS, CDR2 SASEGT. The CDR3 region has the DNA TGTGCCAGTGGACAGGCCCATAATTCACCCCTCCACTTT. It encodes CASGQAHNSPLHF.

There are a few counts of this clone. This chain's CDR3 is CASSPIDRAGTDTQYF. CDR3 in DNA: TGTGCCAGTAGTCCTATAGACAGGGCCGGCACAGATACGCAGTATTTT. V gene TRBV19 combines with J gene TRBJ2-3, with 7 positions matching TRBD1. Germline CDR1 LNHDA, CDR2 SQIVND (reference sequence). This CDR3 contains 16 residues. J gave up 1 base and V 5 bases, and 9 bases lay outside the gene matches.

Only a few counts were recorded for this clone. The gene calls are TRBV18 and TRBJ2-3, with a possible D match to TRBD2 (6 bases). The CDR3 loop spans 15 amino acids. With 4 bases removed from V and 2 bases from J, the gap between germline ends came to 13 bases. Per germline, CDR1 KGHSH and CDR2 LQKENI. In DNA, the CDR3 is TGTGCCAGCTCACGCGAGACTAGGCCCACAGATACGCAGTATTTT. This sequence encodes CASSRETRPTDTQYF.